Described below is a single TCR beta chain sequence and its context. Its antigen is not known. This record belongs to a study of T cell responses to AZD1222 COVID-19 vaccine. Overall study findings and caveats: Only five or six people who got AZD1222 tested seropositive at baseline. Of spike-specific TCRs, nearly half reportedly target regions left unmutated in variants. Clonal diversity was possibly underestimated, and white British individuals and females predominated among donors. Vaccine-related CD4 TCRs covered spike, predominating at 160-218 and 743-854.

Generated by immunoSEQ multiplex PCR, the TCRdb table keeps only in-frame clones and is missing some. The table has roughly 150,000 clones, roughly 80% seen once. This CDR3 is 17 amino acids long. Trimming took 5 bases from V and 7 from J; bases not matched to a gene: 14. CDR1 and CDR2 from the germline V gene are MDHEN and SYDVKM. V usage is TRBV28 and J usage is TRBJ1-2, with 12 bases aligning to TRBD1. Sample: peripheral blood, taken on day 0 of AZD1222 vaccination. The sequence came from an adult in good health. The CDR3 loop reads CASSLSGTGGRSGGYTF. The CDR3 coding sequence is TGTGCCAGCAGTCTCTCCGGGACAGGGGGCCGGTCGGGTGGCTACACCTTC.